The present T cell receptor beta chain was sequenced within a study of cytomegalovirus exposure and HLA in healthy donors. The wider study: In terms of ancestry, the Caucasian-associated cluster contained 80% to 90% of the approximately 430 genotyped donors.

Study observations and caveats: Later analysis identified several of the most significant clusters that appeared linked to common viral pathogens. The authors reported that TCR beta sequences could predict HLA-A and HLA-B alleles. These predictions were accurate for most subjects in the first cohort. Exclusion as indistinguishable affected some V segments, including TRBV6-2 and TRBV6-3.

Germline loops: CDR1 SGDLS, CDR2 YYNGEE. The CDR3 extends over 15 amino acids. Trimming removed 8 bases from V and 5 bases from J, with 20 bases in between. Primers for the PCR totalled 60 Vbeta and 13 Jbeta. Sequencing was performed with immunoSEQ multiplex PCR; in TCRdb, only in-frame clones are kept and a portion is missing. The data show about 120,000 clones, roughly 8.6% seen once. This clone occurred a few times. Its antigen is undetermined. The sequenced sample consisted of PBMCs. V and J are TRBV9 and TRBJ1-5, with a possible D match to TRBD1 (5 bases). This receptor was identified in a woman between 40 and 55 years old in good health and CMV-seropositive. The CDR3 coding sequence is TGTGCCAGTAGGAGTAGGGGCCCCACAGATCAGCCCCAGCATTTT. Translated, it gives CASRSRGPTDQPQHF.